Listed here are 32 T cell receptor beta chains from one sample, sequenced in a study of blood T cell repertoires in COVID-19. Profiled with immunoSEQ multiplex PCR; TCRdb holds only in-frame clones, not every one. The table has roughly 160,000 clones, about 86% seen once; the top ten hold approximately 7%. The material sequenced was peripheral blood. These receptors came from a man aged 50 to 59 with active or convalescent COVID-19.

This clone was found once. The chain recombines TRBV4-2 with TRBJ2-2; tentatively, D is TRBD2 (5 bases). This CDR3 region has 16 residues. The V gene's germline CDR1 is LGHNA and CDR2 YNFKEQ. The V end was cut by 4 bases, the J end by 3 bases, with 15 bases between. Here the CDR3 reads CASSPGPERDTGELFF. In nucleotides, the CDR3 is TGTGCCAGCAGCCCCGGGCCCGAGAGGGACACCGGGGAGCTGTTTTTT.

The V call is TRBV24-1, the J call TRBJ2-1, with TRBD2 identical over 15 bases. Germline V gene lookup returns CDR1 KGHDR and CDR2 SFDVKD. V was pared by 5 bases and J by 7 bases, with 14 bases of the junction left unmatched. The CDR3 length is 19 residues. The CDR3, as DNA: TGTGCCACCAGTGCCCCGGGACTAGCGGGAGGTCAGAGTAGAAATGAGCAGTTCTTC. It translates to CATSAPGLAGGQSRNEQFF.

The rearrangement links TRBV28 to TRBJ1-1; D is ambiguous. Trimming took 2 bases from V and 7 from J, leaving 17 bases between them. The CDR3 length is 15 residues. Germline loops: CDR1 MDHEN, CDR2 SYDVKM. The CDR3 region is CASSLAGQVLGEAFF. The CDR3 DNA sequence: TGTGCCAGCAGTTTAGCGGGCCAGGTGTTGGGTGAAGCTTTCTTT.

The CDR3 loop reads CASSNQDGEGTEAFF. For the CDR3, the DNA is TGTGCCAGCAGCAACCAGGACGGGGAGGGCACTGAAGCTTTCTTT. The J gene is TRBJ1-1, the V gene TRBV7-9; D unresolved. V lost 5 bases to trimming and J lost 4 bases, with 17 bases between them. The CDR3 extends over 15 amino acids. Germline CDR1 is SEHNR and CDR2 is FQNEAQ (reference sequence).

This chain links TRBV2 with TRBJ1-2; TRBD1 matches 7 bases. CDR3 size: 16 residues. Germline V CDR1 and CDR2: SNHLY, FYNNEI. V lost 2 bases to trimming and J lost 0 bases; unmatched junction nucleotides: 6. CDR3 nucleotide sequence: TGTGCCAGCAGTGAAACCGGGACAGTAGCTAACTATGGCTACACCTTC. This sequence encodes CASSETGTVANYGYTF.

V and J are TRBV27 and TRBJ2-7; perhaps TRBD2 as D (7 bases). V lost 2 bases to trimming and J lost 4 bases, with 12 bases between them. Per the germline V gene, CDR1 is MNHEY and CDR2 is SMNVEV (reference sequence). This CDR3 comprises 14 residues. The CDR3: CASSLGGAEYEQYF. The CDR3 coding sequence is TGTGCCAGCAGTTTAGGGGGGGCTGAATACGAGCAGTACTTC.

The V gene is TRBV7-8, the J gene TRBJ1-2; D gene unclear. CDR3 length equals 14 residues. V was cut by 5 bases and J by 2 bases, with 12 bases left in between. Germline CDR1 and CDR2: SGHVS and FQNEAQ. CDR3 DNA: TGTGCCAGCAGCCGGGCTGGCACAAACTATGGCTACACCTTC. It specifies CASSRAGTNYGYTF.

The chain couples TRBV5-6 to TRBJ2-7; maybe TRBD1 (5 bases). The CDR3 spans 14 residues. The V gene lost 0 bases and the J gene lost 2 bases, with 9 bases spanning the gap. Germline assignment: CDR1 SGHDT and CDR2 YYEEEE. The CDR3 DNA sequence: TGTGCCAGCAGCTTGGATTGGGGCCCCTACGAGCAGTACTTC. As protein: CASSLDWGPYEQYF. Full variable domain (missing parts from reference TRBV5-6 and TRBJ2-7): DAGVTQSPTHLIKTRGQQVTLRCSPKSGHDTVSWYQQALGQGPQFIFQYYEEEERQRGNFPDRFSGHQFPNYSSELNVNALLLGDSALYLCASSLDWGPYEQYFGPGTRLTVT.

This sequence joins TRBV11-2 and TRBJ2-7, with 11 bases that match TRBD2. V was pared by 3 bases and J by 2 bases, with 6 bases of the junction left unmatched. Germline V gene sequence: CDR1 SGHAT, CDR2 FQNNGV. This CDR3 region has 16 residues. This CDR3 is CASSFGETSGTYEQYF. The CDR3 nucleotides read TGTGCCAGCAGCTTTGGGGAGACTAGCGGGACCTACGAGCAGTACTTC.

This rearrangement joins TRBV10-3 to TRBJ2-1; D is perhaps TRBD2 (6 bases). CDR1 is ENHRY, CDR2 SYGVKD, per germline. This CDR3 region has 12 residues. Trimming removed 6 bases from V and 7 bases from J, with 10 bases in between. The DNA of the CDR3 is TGTGCCATCAGGAATAGCGGTAATGAGCAGTTCTTC. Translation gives CAIRNSGNEQFF.

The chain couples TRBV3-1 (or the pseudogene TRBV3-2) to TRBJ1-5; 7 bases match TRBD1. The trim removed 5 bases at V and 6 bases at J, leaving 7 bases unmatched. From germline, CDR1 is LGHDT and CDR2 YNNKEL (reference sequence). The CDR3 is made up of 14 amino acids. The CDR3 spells CASSLRQGFQPQHF. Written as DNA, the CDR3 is TGTGCCAGCAGCTTACGACAGGGCTTTCAGCCCCAGCATTTT.

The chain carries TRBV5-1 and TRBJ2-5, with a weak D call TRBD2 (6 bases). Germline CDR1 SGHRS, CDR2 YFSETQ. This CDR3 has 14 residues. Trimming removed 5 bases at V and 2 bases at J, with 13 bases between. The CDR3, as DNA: TGCGCCAGCAGAGATACGAGCGGGCAAGAGACCCAGTACTTC. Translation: CASRDTSGQETQYF.

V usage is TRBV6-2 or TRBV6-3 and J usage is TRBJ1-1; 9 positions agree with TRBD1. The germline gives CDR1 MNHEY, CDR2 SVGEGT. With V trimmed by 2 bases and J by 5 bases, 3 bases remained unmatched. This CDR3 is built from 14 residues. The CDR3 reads CASSYGTGITEAFF. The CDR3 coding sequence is TGTGCCAGCAGTTACGGGACAGGGATTACTGAAGCTTTCTTT.

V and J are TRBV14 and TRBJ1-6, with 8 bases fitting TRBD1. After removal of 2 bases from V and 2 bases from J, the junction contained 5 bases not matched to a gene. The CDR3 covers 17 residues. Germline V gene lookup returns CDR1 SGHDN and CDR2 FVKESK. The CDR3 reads CASSQKTGGPYNSPLHF. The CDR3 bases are TGTGCCAGCAGCCAAAAAACAGGGGGGCCCTATAATTCACCCCTCCACTTT.

DNA of the CDR3: TGTGCCAGCAGTCCCGGACTTGATAGCAATCAGCCCCAGCATTTT. Its protein is CASSPGLDSNQPQHF. The rearrangement links TRBV2 to TRBJ1-5; D is uncertain. Trimming took off 5 bases at V and 0 bases at J, with 11 bases between the two ends. The CDR3 sequence is 15 residues long. Germline CDR1 SNHLY, CDR2 FYNNEI.

The CDR3 here is CASSLSGEYNEQFF. The CDR3 DNA reads as TGTGCCAGCAGTCTTAGCGGAGAATACAATGAGCAGTTCTTC. This rearrangement joins TRBV6-2 or TRBV6-3 to TRBJ2-1, with D perhaps matching TRBD2 (6 bases). Germline CDR1 is MNHEY and CDR2 is SVGEGT. Trimming took 5 bases from V and 4 from J, leaving 12 bases between them. The CDR3 covers 14 residues.

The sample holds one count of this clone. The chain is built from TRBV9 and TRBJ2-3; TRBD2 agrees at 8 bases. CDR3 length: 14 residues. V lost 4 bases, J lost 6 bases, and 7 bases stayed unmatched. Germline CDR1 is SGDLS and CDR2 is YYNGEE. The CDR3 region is CASSTSGPGDTQYF. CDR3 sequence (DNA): TGTGCCAGCAGCACTAGCGGACCAGGGGATACGCAGTATTTT.

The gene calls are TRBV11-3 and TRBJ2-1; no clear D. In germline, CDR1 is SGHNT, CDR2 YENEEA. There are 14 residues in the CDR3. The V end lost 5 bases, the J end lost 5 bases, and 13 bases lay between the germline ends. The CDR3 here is CASSPPVTDNEQFF. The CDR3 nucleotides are TGTGCCAGCAGCCCCCCGGTCACCGACAATGAGCAGTTCTTC.

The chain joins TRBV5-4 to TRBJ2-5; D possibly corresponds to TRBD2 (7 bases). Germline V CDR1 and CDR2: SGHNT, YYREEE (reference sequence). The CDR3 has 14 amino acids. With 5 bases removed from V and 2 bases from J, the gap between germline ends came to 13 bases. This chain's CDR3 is CASSLRGGQETQYF. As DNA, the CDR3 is TGTGCCAGCAGTTTGAGGGGGGGGCAAGAGACCCAGTACTTC.

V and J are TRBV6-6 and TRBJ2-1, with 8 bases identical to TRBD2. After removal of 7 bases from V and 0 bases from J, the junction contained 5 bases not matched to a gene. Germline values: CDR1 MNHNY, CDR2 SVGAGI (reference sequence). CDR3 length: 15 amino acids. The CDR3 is CASNLLADSYNEQFF. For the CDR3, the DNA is TGTGCCAGCAACCTACTAGCGGACTCCTACAATGAGCAGTTCTTC.

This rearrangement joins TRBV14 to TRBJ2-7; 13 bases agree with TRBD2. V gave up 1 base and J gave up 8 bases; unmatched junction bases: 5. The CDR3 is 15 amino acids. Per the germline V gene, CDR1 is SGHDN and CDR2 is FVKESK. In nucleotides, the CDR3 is TGTGCCAGCAGCCAAGCCGGGACTAGCGGGACAAAGCAGTACTTC. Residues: CASSQAGTSGTKQYF.

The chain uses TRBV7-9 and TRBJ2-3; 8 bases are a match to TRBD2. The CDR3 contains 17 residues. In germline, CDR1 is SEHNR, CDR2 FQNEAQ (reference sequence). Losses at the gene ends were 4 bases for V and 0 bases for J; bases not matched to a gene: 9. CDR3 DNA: TGTGCCAGCAGCTCATCAAGACTAGCGTCTAGCACAGATACGCAGTATTTT. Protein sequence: CASSSSRLASSTDTQYF.

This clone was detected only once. The CDR3, as DNA: TGCGCCAGCAGCCAATTCGCGGACAGGGACGACTATGGCTACACCTTC. It translates to CASSQFADRDDYGYTF. V and J are TRBV4-3 and TRBJ1-2; 8 positions match TRBD1. V lost 2 bases and J lost 3; bases outside the gene matches: 8. The CDR3 covers 16 residues. Germline loops: CDR1 LGHNA, CDR2 YSLEER.

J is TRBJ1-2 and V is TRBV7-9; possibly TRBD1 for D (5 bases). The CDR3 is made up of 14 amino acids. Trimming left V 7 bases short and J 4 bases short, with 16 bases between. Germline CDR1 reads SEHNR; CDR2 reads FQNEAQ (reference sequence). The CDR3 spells CASTYQQDLYGYTF. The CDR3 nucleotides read TGTGCCAGCACTTACCAACAGGATCTCTATGGCTACACCTTC.

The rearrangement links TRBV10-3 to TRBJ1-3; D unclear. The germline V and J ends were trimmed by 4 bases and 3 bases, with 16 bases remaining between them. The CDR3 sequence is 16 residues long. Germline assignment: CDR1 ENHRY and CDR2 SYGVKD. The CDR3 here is CAISGFDGSYGNTIYF. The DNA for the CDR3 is TGTGCCATCAGTGGCTTCGACGGGAGTTATGGAAACACCATATATTTT.

Here the CDR3 reads CASSDRYRSNQPQHF. In DNA, the CDR3 is TGTGCCAGCAGTGACAGGTACAGAAGCAATCAGCCCCAGCATTTT. The rearrangement uses TRBV2 and TRBJ1-5; no reliable D call. V was pared by 3 bases and J by 1 base, with 10 bases between. This CDR3 comprises 15 residues. Germline lookup yields CDR1 SNHLY and CDR2 FYNNEI.

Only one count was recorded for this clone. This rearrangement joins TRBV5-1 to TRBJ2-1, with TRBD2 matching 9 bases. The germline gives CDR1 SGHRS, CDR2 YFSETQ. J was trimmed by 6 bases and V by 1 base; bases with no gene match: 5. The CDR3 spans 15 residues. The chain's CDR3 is CASSLQAGGRNEQFF. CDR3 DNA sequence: TGCGCCAGCAGCTTGCAGGCGGGGGGGCGCAATGAGCAGTTCTTC.

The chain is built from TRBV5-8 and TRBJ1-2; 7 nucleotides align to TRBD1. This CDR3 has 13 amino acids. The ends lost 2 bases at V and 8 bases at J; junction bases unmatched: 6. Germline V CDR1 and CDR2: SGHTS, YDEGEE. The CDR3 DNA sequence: TGTGCCAGCAGCTTTTCCCAGGGGGTAGGCTACACCTTC. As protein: CASSFSQGVGYTF.

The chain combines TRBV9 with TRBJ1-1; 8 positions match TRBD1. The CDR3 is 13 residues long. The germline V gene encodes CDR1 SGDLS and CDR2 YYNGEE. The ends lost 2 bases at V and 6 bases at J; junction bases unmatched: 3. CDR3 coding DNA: TGTGCCAGCAGCGTGACAGGGGAGGCTGAAGCTTTCTTT. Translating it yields CASSVTGEAEAFF. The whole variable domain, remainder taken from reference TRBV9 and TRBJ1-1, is DSGVTQTPKHLITATGQRVTLRCSPRSGDLSVYWYQQSLDQGLQFLIQYYNGEERAKGNILERFSAQQFPDLHSELNLSSLELGDSALYFCASSVTGEAEAFFGQGTRLTVV.

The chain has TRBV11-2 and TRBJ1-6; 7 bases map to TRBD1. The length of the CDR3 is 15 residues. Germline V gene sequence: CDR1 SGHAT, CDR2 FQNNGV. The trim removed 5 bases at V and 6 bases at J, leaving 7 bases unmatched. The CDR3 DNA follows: TGTGCCAGCAGCGCCAGACAGGGTTCTAATTCACCCCTCCACTTT. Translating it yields CASSARQGSNSPLHF.

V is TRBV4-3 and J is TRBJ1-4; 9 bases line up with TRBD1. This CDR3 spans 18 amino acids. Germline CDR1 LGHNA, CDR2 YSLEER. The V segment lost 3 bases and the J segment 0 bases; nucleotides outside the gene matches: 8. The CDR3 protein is CASSQSTGTGSTNEKLFF. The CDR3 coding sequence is TGCGCCAGCAGCCAGAGCACCGGGACAGGGTCAACTAATGAAAAACTGTTTTTT.

The CDR3 loop is CAWSTGLAGAEQFF. CDR3 coding DNA: TGTGCCTGGAGTACTGGACTAGCGGGAGCTGAGCAGTTCTTC. V is TRBV30 and J is TRBJ2-1, with 13 bases matching TRBD2. The CDR3 extends over 14 amino acids. The V gene end was trimmed by 2 bases and the J gene end by 9 bases; junction bases not matched to a gene: 4. CDR1 GTSNPN and CDR2 SVGIG come from the germline V gene (reference sequence).